Listed below are T cell receptor beta chains from one sample, sequenced in a study of PD-1 blockade in classical Hodgkin lymphoma. Clones were read by immunoSEQ multiplex PCR, and TCRdb kept only the in-frame ones, dropping some. The table lists tens of thousands of clones, approximately 92% of them singletons. The sample consisted of peripheral blood mononuclear cells (PBMCs), taken before the second cycle of nivolumab. Receptor source: a human donor with classical Hodgkin lymphoma. Both conserved end residues are part of each CDR3. A D gene is named only where the DNA matches it firmly. Rows give clone size only sometimes, using once, few, many, or a class for an expanded clone.

clone size | J gene | V gene | D gene | CDR3 protein | CDR3 DNA
. | TRBJ2-7 | TRBV10-3 | . | CAITKGGSYEQYF | TGTGCCATCACAAAGGGTGGAAGCTACGAGCAGTACTTC
. | TRBJ2-7 | TRBV11-2 | . | CASSLAPTYEQYF | TGTGCCAGCAGCTTAGCCCCTACCTACGAGCAGTACTTC
. | TRBJ2-2 | TRBV5-5 | TRBD2 | CASSLAFAGGNTGELFF | TGTGCCAGCAGCTTGGCCTTTGCGGGAGGCAACACCGGGGAGCTGTTTTTT
. | TRBJ2-5 | TRBV2 | . | CATAKTAALARSAQYF | TGTGCCACCGCTAAGACGGCAGCTCTAGCGAGGAGTGCCCAGTACTTC
. | TRBJ1-2 | TRBV30 | . | CAWSPMKYGYTF | TGTGCCTGGAGTCCAATGAAGTATGGCTACACCTTC
. | TRBJ1-1 | TRBV7-8 | TRBD1 | CASSLGGQPRNTEAFF | TGTGCCAGCAGCTTAGGGGGACAGCCGAGGAACACTGAAGCTTTCTTT
. | TRBJ1-2 | TRBV7-9 | . | CASSSTANYGYTF | TGTGCCAGCAGCTCCACAGCTAACTATGGCTACACCTTC
. | TRBJ2-4 | TRBV5-1 | TRBD2 | CASSFTSGGGSKNIQYF | TGCGCCAGCAGCTTCACTAGCGGGGGTGGGTCCAAAAACATTCAGTACTTC
. | TRBJ2-1 | TRBV7-8 | TRBD2 | CASSQTSGRGTYNEQFF | TGTGCCAGCAGCCAAACTAGCGGGAGAGGGACCTACAATGAGCAGTTCTTC
. | TRBJ2-7 | TRBV9 | . | CASSVGGTAYEQYF | TGTGCCAGCAGCGTAGGCGGGACCGCCTACGAGCAGTACTTC
. | TRBJ2-3 | TRBV7-3 | . | CASSLPEGSSRATDTQYF | TGTGCCAGCAGCTTACCAGAGGGGAGTAGCAGAGCCACAGATACGCAGTATTTT
. | TRBJ2-5 | TRBV10-3 | TRBD2 | CAIKQEGGARETQYF | TGTGCCATCAAGCAAGAGGGAGGGGCCAGGGAGACCCAGTACTTC
few | TRBJ1-5 | TRBV28 | . | CASSGKQPQHF | TGTGCCAGCTCAGGGAAACAGCCCCAGCATTTT
. | TRBJ2-7 | TRBV11-1 | TRBD2 | CASSLVRGRRHEQYF | TGTGCCAGCAGCTTAGTGCGCGGGAGACGCCACGAGCAGTACTTC
. | TRBJ2-4 | TRBV5-6 | . | CASSLGGTKDF | TGTGCCAGCAGCTTGGGTGGGACGAAGGACTTC
. | TRBJ2-7 | TRBV10-3 | TRBD2 | CAISESTSVYEQYF | TGTGCCATCAGTGAGTCCACTAGCGTGTACGAGCAGTACTTC
. | TRBJ1-2 | TRBV7-2 | TRBD1 | CASSVGTGYGYTF | TGTGCCAGCAGCGTAGGGACAGGCTATGGCTACACCTTC
. | TRBJ2-7 | TRBV9 | . | CASSVDSETYEQYF | TGTGCCAGCAGCGTAGATTCGGAGACCTACGAGCAGTACTTC
. | TRBJ2-1 | TRBV19 | . | CASRGQLDEQFF | TGTGCCAGTAGGGGTCAGTTGGATGAGCAGTTCTTC
few | TRBJ1-6 | TRBV5-1 | . | CASSLDRDSPLHF | TGCGCCAGCAGCTTGGACAGGGATTCACCCCTCCACTTT
. | TRBJ1-2 | TRBV27 | . | CASSLSLGLLGYGYTF | TGTGCCAGCAGTTTATCCTTAGGACTCCTGGGCTATGGCTACACCTTC
. | TRBJ2-1 | TRBV30 | . | CAWSVLLTSEQFF | TGTGCCTGGAGTGTACTTCTAACTAGCGAGCAGTTCTTC
. | TRBJ2-3 | TRBV7-7 | TRBD2 | CASIKGRASGDTQYF | TGTGCTAGCATCAAAGGGCGGGCTAGCGGAGATACGCAGTATTTT
. | TRBJ1-6 | TRBV28 | . | CASIKSQVNSPLHF | TGTGCCAGCATAAAGTCACAGGTTAATTCACCCCTCCACTTT
. | TRBJ2-1 | TRBV7-9 | TRBD2 | CASSHRTSGYNEQFF | TGTGCCAGCAGTCACCGGACTAGCGGTTACAATGAGCAGTTCTTC
once | TRBJ2-1 | TRBV6-6 | . | CASSYSVAASDEQFF | TGTGCCAGCAGTTACTCGGTCGCAGCTTCGGATGAGCAGTTCTTC
. | TRBJ2-7 | TRBV6-5 | . | CASSPHGAGFYEQYF | TGTGCCAGCAGTCCCCACGGGGCGGGATTCTACGAGCAGTACTTC
. | TRBJ2-6 | TRBV5-1 | . | CASSLGHSGANVLTF | TGCGCCAGCAGCTTAGGACATTCTGGGGCCAACGTCCTGACTTTC
. | TRBJ2-7 | TRBV27 | TRBD2 | CASRELSGKTYEQYF | TGTGCCAGCAGAGAACTTAGCGGGAAGACCTACGAGCAGTACTTC
. | TRBJ1-1 | TRBV6-1 | . | CASSGQRGGRTEAFF | TGTGCCAGCAGTGGTCAACGGGGGGGGCGGACTGAAGCTTTCTTT
. | TRBJ2-7 | TRBV7-2 | . | CASSFRELFEQYF | TGTGCCAGCAGCTTCCGAGAGCTTTTCGAGCAGTACTTC
. | TRBJ1-5 | TRBV4-2 | . | CASSQERGSRNQPQHF | TGTGCCAGCAGCCAAGAAAGAGGTTCCCGCAATCAGCCCCAGCATTTT
. | TRBJ2-7 | TRBV29-1 | . | CSGWDTSSYEQYF | TGCAGCGGCTGGGACACCTCCTCCTACGAGCAGTACTTC
. | TRBJ1-3 | TRBV6-1 | . | CASSEAWAGLGNTIYF | TGTGCCAGCAGTGAAGCGTGGGCAGGGCTTGGAAACACCATATATTTT
. | TRBJ1-2 | TRBV18 | . | CASSAFTGSYGYTF | TGTGCCAGCTCAGCCTTTACAGGGAGCTATGGCTACACCTTC
. | TRBJ2-7 | TRBV2 | . | CASSLGRSSYEQYF | TGTGCCAGCAGCCTAGGCAGGTCCTCCTACGAGCAGTACTTC
. | TRBJ2-1 | TRBV7-8 | TRBD1 | CASSFGGQGIDNEQFF | TGTGCCAGCAGCTTCGGGGGACAGGGGATTGACAATGAGCAGTTCTTC